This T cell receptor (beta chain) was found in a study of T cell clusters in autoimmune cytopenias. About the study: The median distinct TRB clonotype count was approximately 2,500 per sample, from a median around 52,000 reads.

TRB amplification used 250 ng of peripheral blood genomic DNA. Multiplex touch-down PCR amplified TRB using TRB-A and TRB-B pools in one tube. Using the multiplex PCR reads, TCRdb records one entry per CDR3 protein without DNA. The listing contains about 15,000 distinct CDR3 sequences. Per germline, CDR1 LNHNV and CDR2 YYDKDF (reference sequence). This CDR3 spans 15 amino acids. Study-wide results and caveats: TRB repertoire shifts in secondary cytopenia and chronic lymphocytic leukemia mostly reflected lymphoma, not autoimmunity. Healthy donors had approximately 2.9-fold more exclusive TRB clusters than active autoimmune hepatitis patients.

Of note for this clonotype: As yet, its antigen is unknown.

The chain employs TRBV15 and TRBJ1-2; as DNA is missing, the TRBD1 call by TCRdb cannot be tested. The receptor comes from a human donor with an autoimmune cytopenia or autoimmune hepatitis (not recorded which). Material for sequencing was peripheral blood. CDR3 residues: CATSRGGRGEYGYTF.